This T cell receptor beta chain was documented in a study of T cell repertoires in cytomegalovirus infection. Whole-study context: Based on public TCR beta signatures, there were indications of CMV infection and of a matching HLA type.

General study points: The cumulative frequency of public TCR beta families distinguished individuals who carried CMV together with the relevant HLA. The ex vivo response was dominated by HLA-C-restricted CMV-specific TCR beta clonotypes.

In this sample, this clonotype turned up many times. Its antigen is undetermined. V gave up 7 bases and J gave up 3 bases; unmatched junction bases: 5. The CDR3 sequence is 13 residues long. TCRdb re-called the reads through MiXCR, storing one row per CDR3 protein. The table includes some 320,000 distinct CDR3 sequences, around 9.5% detected once. This chain joins TRBV12-3 or TRBV12-4 and TRBJ2-5; 7 bases match TRBD2. The sequence was obtained from a human donor in good health (CMV status not recorded). Some clones in this sample may be carry-over from other donors' samples. The sequenced material came from PBMCs. CDR3 bases: TGTGCCAGCATCCTCAGCGGGGAAGAGACCCAGTACTTC. Its translation is CASILSGEETQYF.